This T cell receptor beta chain was recorded in a study of response to subunit inactivated influenza vaccine. CDR1 and CDR2 from the germline V gene are SGHDN and FVKESK. The CDR3 extends over 15 amino acids. V lost 4 bases, J lost 3 bases, and 13 bases lay in between. One entry per CDR3 protein results from TCRdb running MiXCR on the RT-PCR reads. This table has 180,000 or so distinct CDR3 sequences, 10% to 15% appearing once. This clonotype has more than one count but fewer than ten. The same specimen was also included in a second study, on T cells expressing NK-cell markers. That report notes: With UMIs, 5'RACE template switching was used to make TCR beta cDNA. Sequencing of TCR beta repertoires drew on sorted CD3+CD56+NKG2C+, CD3+CD56+NKG2C- and CD3+CD56-NKG2C+ T cells. Dominant NKG2C+ clonotypes accounted for about 1.0-8% of CD8+ T cells in roughly 6 donors.

The sample here was CD8+ T cells sorted from PBMCs, taken 11 to 12 days after vaccination. The chain is built from TRBV14 and TRBJ2-1; possible D gene TRBD2, 5 bases. This TCR was sampled from a man aged 45-60 years who received an inactivated influenza vaccine. The CDR3 sequence: CASSRRDYDYNEQFF. The CDR3, as DNA: TGTGCCAGCAGCCGTAGAGACTATGACTACAATGAGCAGTTCTTC.